This entry describes one T cell receptor beta chain. The specificity of this receptor is unknown. No base quality values were provided; no much bigger clone lies one nucleotide off. Ulcerative colitis patients had received no immunosuppressive medication before the diagnostic colonoscopy. Blood was sampled at the time of the colonoscopy. The Wizard kit (Promega) was used to extract genomic DNA from both blood and intestinal samples. The data stem from a study of pediatric ulcerative colitis (dated by TCRdb to about 2019). Broadly, across the study: Of the ulcerative colitis patients, over 5 had pancolitis and two had left-sided colitis, and histology in every patient was consistent with ulcerative colitis. Nine newly diagnosed, treatment-naive pediatric ulcerative colitis patients and a handful of non-IBD control children each provided paired blood and rectal samples. By Pediatric Ulcerative Colitis Activity Index, mild disease was classified in two patients, moderate disease in four and acute severe colitis in three.

Using the immunoSEQ TRB Survey service, rearranged CDR3 beta regions were amplified from genomic DNA with multiplex V and J primers. To keep sequencing depth equal across samples, survey-level depth of up to 500,000 reads per sample was applied. Libraries were purified and pooled, and sequencing was performed on Illumina technology. In the source study's methods: Productive clonality, sample overlap, pairwise scatters, CDR3 beta length, V/D/J gene usage and productiveness were all assessed with the immunoSEQ online tools. Calculated diversity was the number of unique rearrangements divided by total templates times 100; Shannon and Simpson indices were also computed. For principal component analysis, Z-score normalized data were analyzed with the R prcomp function and the ggbiplot package. Blood-rectal clonal overlap within each subject was quantified with Morisita's index. Drawn from immuneACCESS, this table holds only the in-frame rearrangements with V and J called that TCRdb kept. Clones are partly lost; checked studies trace under half to an unresolved V gene and leave the rest unexplained. From that table come the V and J calls and clone size; the DNA was used to work out D and trimming. The sample yields about 64,000 clones; about 86% were counted once. The ten largest clones represent approximately 3.7% of the sample.

V gives up 10 bases and J gives up 5 bases, and the segment between their germline ends measures 17 bases. The CDR3 spans 14 residues, from the cysteine through the phenylalanine. This entry keeps only the CDR3 DNA: 42 bases, framed from base 1. The CDR1 and CDR2 encoded by the germline V gene are SNHLY and FYNNEI. Study-level results and caveats: Features of the rectal repertoire distinguished controls, mild-moderate colitis patients and acute severe colitis patients, and in acute severe colitis, rectal diversity was reduced because of clonal expansions. A couple of rectal CDR3 clonotypes were detected in all ulcerative colitis patients and were not detected in any of the controls. Because the repertoires came from total lymphocyte DNA, rare subsets such as regulatory T cells may have patterns that are not reflected. For technical reasons, substantially fewer templates were yielded by the blood samples of a couple of patients, and these blood samples were excluded from blood-rectal overlap analysis. Compared with controls, ulcerative colitis patients showed significantly higher autologous blood-rectal clonal overlap, a finding that suggests increased T cell trafficking to inflamed tissue. Only a handful of individuals were included in the healthy control group, which was small.

The sample was blood. The chain is assembled from TRBV2 and TRBJ1-4; there is no confident call for the D gene. The sequence was obtained from a boy younger than 18 with severe ulcerative colitis. The CDR3 amino acid sequence is: CATSEDGKNEKLFF. The nucleotide sequence is given as TGTGCCACCTCGGAAGACGGAAAGAATGAAAAACTGTTTTTT.